This T cell receptor beta chain comes out of a study of T cell repertoires in ileal Crohn's disease. Worth noting for this clone: Its antigen is still unknown.

The data were produced by immunoSEQ multiplex PCR, yet TCRdb's version contains in-frame clones alone and is incomplete. The sample has 15,000 to 20,000 clones, 85% to 95% seen once; the top ten hold 3% to 4%. Study-wide results and limits: Sorted CD8 T cells held more high-frequency clones than CD4.

The CDR3 runs 18 residues. Germline CDR1 SGHAT, CDR2 FQDESV (reference sequence). V was pared by 3 bases and J by 3 bases, with 20 bases between. V is TRBV11-1 and J is TRBJ2-2; D might be TRBD1 (6 bases). Sequencing input: ileal tissue. The clonotype originates from an adult with Crohn's disease. In nucleotides, the CDR3 is TGTGCCAGCAGCTTGCCCCTTGTGGGGGCATCTGACACCGGGGAGCTGTTTTTT. This codes for CASSLPLVGASDTGELFF.